This is a list of T cell receptor beta chains from one sample in a study of T-cell reconstitution after alpha-beta-depleted transplantation in children. TCRdb reprocessed the PCR reads with MiXCR, giving one entry per CDR3 protein. Seen here are a few hundred thousand distinct CDR3 sequences, 15% to 20% observed once, and the top ten hold roughly 3.3%. Material: PBMCs from the stem cell graft donor, obtained from the stem cell graft. These receptors were obtained from a human donor who donated a stem cell graft to a child with acute lymphoblastic leukemia. CDR3s include the opening cysteine and the closing phenylalanine or tryptophan. Clone size is given for some rows only: seen once, a few or many times, or a class if the clone is expanded.

j_call cdr3_length clone_size v_call cdr3_aa
TRBJ2-3 13 few TRBV10-1 CASSESGRDTQYF
TRBJ1-1 13 - TRBV5-1 CASSGQWNTEAFF
TRBJ1-1 16 - TRBV27 CASSPIARIGNTEAFF
TRBJ2-1 17 few TRBV19 CASSIDWTSASYNEQFF
TRBJ2-3 16 - TRBV20-1 CSAPGLAGGPADTQYF
TRBJ2-7 15 - TRBV11-2 CASSKGTANSYEQYF
TRBJ2-5 13 - TRBV12-3/TRBV12-4 CASSPTVGETQYF
TRBJ2-7 14 - TRBV27 CASARGGFIGEQYF
TRBJ2-7 12 - TRBV7-9 CASTKIQSEQYF
TRBJ2-7 15 - TRBV5-1 CASSLDRQGNYEQYF
TRBJ2-7 13 few TRBV20-1 CSARLRSSYEQYF
TRBJ1-1 13 - TRBV20-1 CSARDVGGYEAFF
TRBJ2-3 15 - TRBV20-1 CSASRPSSRTDTQYF
TRBJ1-1 14 - TRBV29-1 CSVKGARLNTEAFF
TRBJ1-2 14 - TRBV11-2 CASSLQGAEGGYTF
TRBJ2-7 13 - TRBV28 CASSLLARDEQYF
TRBJ2-3 16 few TRBV3-1 CASSQPTSGPTDTQYF
TRBJ2-2 17 once TRBV12-3/TRBV12-4 CASRLGLAGLNTGELFF
TRBJ1-1 13 - TRBV5-1 CASSIQGSTEAFF
TRBJ2-1 13 few TRBV4-2 CASSQTNYNEQFF
TRBJ2-1 15 few TRBV4-2 CASSQDLGLSNEQFF
TRBJ2-7 14 - TRBV5-5 CASSFLGLENEQYF